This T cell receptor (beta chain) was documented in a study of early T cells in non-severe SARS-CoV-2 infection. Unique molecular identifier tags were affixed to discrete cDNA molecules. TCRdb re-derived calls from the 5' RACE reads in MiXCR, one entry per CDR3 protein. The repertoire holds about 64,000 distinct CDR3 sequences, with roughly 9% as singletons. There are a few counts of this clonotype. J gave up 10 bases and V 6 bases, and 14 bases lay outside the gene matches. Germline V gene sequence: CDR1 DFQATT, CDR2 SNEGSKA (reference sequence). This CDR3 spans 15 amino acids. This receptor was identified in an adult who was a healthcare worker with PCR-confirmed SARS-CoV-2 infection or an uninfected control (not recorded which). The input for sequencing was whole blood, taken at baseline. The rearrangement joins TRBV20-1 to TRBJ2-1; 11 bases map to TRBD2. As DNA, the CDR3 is TGCAGTGCACCTTTTAGCGGGAGGGAACGGTTCGAGCAGTTCTTC. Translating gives CSAPFSGRERFEQFF.